This entry describes one T cell receptor (beta chain). Its target is unknown. The sample comes from a study of vaccination and CD4 T cells after COVID-19. Across the whole study: Post-COVID samples had a sampling time that fell a median 101 days after diagnosis (range 35 to 161). Study results and limitations: SARS-CoV-2-reactive clonotype medians increased from roughly 21 to 40, not significantly. Convalescent patients studied were relatively few, and early post-infection timepoints were absent.

Positive PCR tests dated from March to December 2020, predating US Alpha, Beta and Delta variants. The CDR3 runs to 14 residues. Deletions cut 2 bases from V and 2 bases from J, with 10 bases between. Germline V gives CDR1 MDHEN, CDR2 SYDVKM. TCRdb ran MiXCR on the PCR reads and lists one entry per CDR3 protein. The table lists about 18,000 distinct CDR3 sequences, less than 80% of them singletons. Sample: CD4+ T cells from blood, taken before SARS-CoV-2 vaccination. The chain has TRBV28 and TRBJ2-7; TRBD1 might be the D (6 bases). This TCR derives from a human donor who had recovered from COVID-19. The chain's CDR3 is CASSLRDTTYEQYF. The CDR3 bases are TGTGCCAGCAGTTTAAGGGACACAACCTACGAGCAGTACTTC.